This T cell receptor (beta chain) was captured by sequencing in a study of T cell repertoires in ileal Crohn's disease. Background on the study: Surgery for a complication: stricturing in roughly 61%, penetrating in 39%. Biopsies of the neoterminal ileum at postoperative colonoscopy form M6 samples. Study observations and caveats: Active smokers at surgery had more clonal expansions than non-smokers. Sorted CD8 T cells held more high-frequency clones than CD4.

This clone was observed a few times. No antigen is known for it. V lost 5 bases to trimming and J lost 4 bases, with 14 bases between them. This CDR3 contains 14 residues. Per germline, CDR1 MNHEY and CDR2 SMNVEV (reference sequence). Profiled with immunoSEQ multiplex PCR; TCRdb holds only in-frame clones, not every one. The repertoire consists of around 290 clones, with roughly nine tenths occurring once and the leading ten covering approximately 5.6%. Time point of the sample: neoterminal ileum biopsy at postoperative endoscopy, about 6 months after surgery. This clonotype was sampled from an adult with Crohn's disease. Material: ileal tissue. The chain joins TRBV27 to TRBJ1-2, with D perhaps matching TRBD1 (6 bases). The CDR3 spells CASSPRGGAYGYTF. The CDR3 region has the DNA TGTGCCAGCAGTCCCCGAGGGGGAGCCTATGGCTACACCTTC.